These 5 T cell receptor beta chains originate from one sample sequenced in a study of cytomegalovirus exposure and HLA in healthy donors. Vbeta (60) and Jbeta (13) primers were used in the PCR. Some clones are missing from TCRdb's copy, which holds only in-frame ones; the method was immunoSEQ multiplex PCR. Found here are approximately 150,000 clones, under 70% of them singletons; the top ten hold less than 3%. Sequences were obtained from PBMCs. All receptors derive from a woman aged 40 to 50 in good health and CMV-seropositive.

The chain uses TRBV19 and TRBJ2-1; TRBD1 aligns across 10 bases. The CDR3 is 17 amino acids. Germline lookup yields CDR1 LNHDA and CDR2 SQIVND (reference sequence). V lost 2 bases and J lost 2; bases outside the gene matches: 6. CDR3 in amino acids: CASSILLGQGTYNEQFF. In DNA form, the CDR3 reads TGTGCCAGTAGTATACTTTTGGGACAGGGGACCTACAATGAGCAGTTCTTC.

This chain links TRBV15 with TRBJ2-7; maybe TRBD1 (5 bases). Germline V gene data show CDR1 as LNHNV and CDR2 as YYDKDF (reference sequence). Trimming stripped 0 bases from V and 5 bases from J, with 14 bases between. This CDR3 contains 15 residues. This chain's CDR3 is CATSREGKGIHEQYF. The CDR3, as DNA: TGTGCCACCAGCAGAGAGGGCAAGGGGATCCACGAGCAGTACTTC.

V usage is TRBV6-6 and J usage is TRBJ2-2; D is perhaps TRBD1 (6 bases). The germline V gene encodes CDR1 MNHNY and CDR2 SVGAGI (reference sequence). Trimming stripped 6 bases from V and 1 base from J, with 9 bases between. This CDR3 has 14 residues. DNA of the CDR3: TGTGCCAGCAGGCCGGGACAGAACACCGGGGAGCTGTTTTTT. Its protein product is CASRPGQNTGELFF.

This clone was picked up one time. The chain has TRBV5-5 and TRBJ2-7, with 10 bases fitting TRBD2. The CDR3 covers 16 residues. Losses at the gene ends were 0 bases for V and 0 bases for J; bases not matched to a gene: 3. The germline V gene encodes CDR1 SGHKS and CDR2 YYEKEE (reference sequence). CDR3 amino acids: CASSLGLAGDSYEQYF. In DNA, the CDR3 is TGTGCCAGCAGCTTGGGGCTAGCGGGGGACTCCTACGAGCAGTACTTC.

This clone appeared a single time. The rearrangement links TRBV18 to TRBJ2-3, with TRBD1 matching 10 bases. The CDR3 covers 15 residues. V dropped 9 bases and J dropped 4; count of bases not matched to a gene: 10. CDR1 and CDR2 from the germline V gene are KGHSH and LQKENI. CDR3 loop: CASLPGTGAADTQYF. The CDR3, as DNA: TGTGCCAGTCTACCGGGGACAGGGGCAGCAGATACGCAGTATTTT.